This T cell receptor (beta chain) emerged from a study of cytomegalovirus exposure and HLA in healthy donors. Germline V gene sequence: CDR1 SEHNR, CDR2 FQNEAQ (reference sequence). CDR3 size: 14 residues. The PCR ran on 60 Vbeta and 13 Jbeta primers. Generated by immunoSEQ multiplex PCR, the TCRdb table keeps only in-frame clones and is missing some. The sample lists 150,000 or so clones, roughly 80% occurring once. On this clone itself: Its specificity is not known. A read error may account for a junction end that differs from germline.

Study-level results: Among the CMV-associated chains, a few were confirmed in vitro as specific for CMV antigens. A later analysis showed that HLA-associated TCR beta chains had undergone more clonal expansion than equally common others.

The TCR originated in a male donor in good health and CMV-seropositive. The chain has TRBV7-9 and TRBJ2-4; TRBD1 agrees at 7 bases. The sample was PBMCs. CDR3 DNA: TGTGCCAGCAGCTTAGAGGCAGGGGGAAACAGTCAGTACTTC. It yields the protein CASSLEAGGNSQYF.